A single sample gave rise to the 21 T cell receptor beta chains below, sequenced in a study of T cell clonality in common variable immunodeficiency. Study observations and caveats: Common variable immunodeficiency TCR beta sequences reportedly had fewer deletions and N-nucleotide insertions.

Their antigens remain unidentified. Clones were sequenced by immunoSEQ multiplex PCR, and TCRdb holds only the in-frame ones, with some missing. The sample holds 30,000 to 40,000 clones, and no clone turns up only once. The sample comprised peripheral blood mononuclear cells. The source of these receptors is a human donor with common variable immunodeficiency.

The DNA read from the CDR3 is TGTGCCTGGAGTACCGGACTAGCGGGGGGCGGGGGCGCAGATACG. Translated: CAWSTGLAGGGGADT. The CDR3 in full is CAWSTGLAGGGGADTQYF. This sequence joins TRBV30 and TRBJ2-3, with 14 bases matching TRBD2. The read gets to within 3 residues of the CDR3 end, and the germline J gene fills in the rest. This CDR3 comprises 18 residues. The germline V gene encodes CDR1 GTSNPN and CDR2 SVGIG (reference sequence). Losses at the gene ends were 2 bases for V and 4 bases for J; bases not matched to a gene: 11. Looking up the rest from reference TRBV30 and TRBJ2-3 gives the full variable domain: SQTIHQWPATLVQPVGSPLSLECTVEGTSNPNLYWYRQAAGRGLQLLFYSVGIGQISSEVPQNLSASRPQDRQFILSSKKLLLSDSGFYLCAWSTGLAGGGGADTQYFGPGTRLTVL.

This clone was seen repeatedly, ten times or more. The CDR3 extends 3 residues past the end of the read, so its final part is completed from the germline J gene. J is TRBJ2-1 and V is TRBV20-1, with 12 bases matching TRBD2. CDR1 is DFQATT, CDR2 SNEGSKA, per germline (reference sequence). Trimming took 6 bases from V and 7 from J; bases not matched to a gene: 4. CDR3 size: 13 residues. The DNA read from the CDR3 is TGCAGTGCGGACGGGACTAGCGGGAATGAG. This gives the protein CSADGTSGNE. The whole CDR3 reads CSADGTSGNEQFF.

As regards this clone: Read data end 3 residues before the CDR3 end; the end is taken from the germline J gene. J is TRBJ2-2 and V is TRBV6-1; D is possibly TRBD1 (5 bases). Trimming removed 3 bases from V and 4 bases from J, with 15 bases in between. The CDR3 runs to 16 residues. The V gene's germline CDR1 is MNHNS and CDR2 SASEGT. The CDR3: CASSDIVLGRTGELFF. The covered CDR3 bases are TGTGCCAGCAGTGATATTGTGCTGGGGCGCACCGGGGAG.

The table lists this clone with a few counts. The read stops 3 residues short of the end of the CDR3; the missing end is completed from the germline J gene. The rearrangement links TRBV7-8 to TRBJ2-7, with 9 nucleotides matching TRBD2. Germline-derived CDR1 and CDR2 are SGHVS and FQNEAQ. After removal of 0 bases from V and 3 bases from J, the junction contained 6 bases not matched to a gene. The CDR3 has 16 amino acids. The CDR3 is CASSLAGRGGHYEQYF. The sequenced part of the CDR3 DNA is TGTGCCAGCAGCTTAGCTGGGCGGGGGGGCCACTACGAG.

This clone has ten or more counts. Coverage ceases 3 residues before the CDR3 finishes, and the germline J gene fills in the end. The chain is built from TRBV7-8 and TRBJ2-3; TRBD2 matches at 9 bases. Trimming cost V 5 bases and J 3 bases; bases outside gene matches: 12. The CDR3 covers 17 residues. Germline values: CDR1 SGHVS, CDR2 FQNEAQ. The DNA read from the CDR3 is TGTGCCAGCAGCCCCCGTAGGGCGGGGGGGCCGACAGATACG. Encoded protein: CASSPRRAGGPTDT. The full CDR3 reads CASSPRRAGGPTDTQYF.

This clone has a count of ten or more. Sequencing ends 3 residues short of the CDR3 end; the germline J gene provides the rest. The chain joins TRBV5-1 to TRBJ1-2, with D maybe TRBD1 (5 bases). The CDR3 covers 13 residues. Between the trimmed V and J ends, which lost 7 bases and 6 bases, there was a span of 16 bases. The germline V gene has CDR1 SGHRS and CDR2 YFSETQ. CDR3 DNA (partial): TGCGCCAGCGCGTCAGGGTCTGGAGATGGC. Translation: CASASGSGDG. The complete CDR3 sequence is CASASGSGDGYTF.

This clone has ten or more counts. The read halts 3 residues ahead of the CDR3 end, with the missing end drawn from the germline J gene. The chain couples TRBV7-8 to TRBJ2-4, with 7 bases that match TRBD1. Germline trimming cut 4 bases from V and 9 bases from J; bases unmatched to any gene: 9. This CDR3 is 14 amino acids long. The germline V gene has CDR1 SGHVS and CDR2 FQNEAQ. The CDR3 is CASSSNHNRGIQYF. The sequenced CDR3 bases are TGTGCCAGCAGCTCCAATCATAACAGGGGCATT.

This clone was seen many times. The read finishes 3 residues shy of the CDR3 end, and the germline J gene is used to complete it. This chain joins TRBV29-1 and TRBJ1-1, with a possible D match to TRBD1 (6 bases). The CDR3 loop spans 11 amino acids. The germline V and J ends were trimmed by 7 bases and 1 base, with 7 bases remaining between them. In germline, CDR1 is SQVTM, CDR2 ANQGSEA. CDR3 DNA (partial): TGCAGCGGGACAGAGAACACTGAA. As protein: CSGTENTE. The entire CDR3 sequence reads CSGTENTEAFF.

This clone occurred many times. With the read ending 3 residues before the CDR3 end, the germline J gene is used to fill in that end. This chain connects TRBV19 to TRBJ2-3; TRBD1 agrees at 7 bases. The CDR3 contains 16 residues. CDR1 is LNHDA and CDR2 is SQIVND in the germline V gene (reference sequence). V trimming: 7 bases; J trimming: 0 bases; junction bases outside the gene matches: 10. The CDR3 reads CASTGDSHPSTDTQYF. The part of the CDR3 DNA that was read is TGTGCCAGTACCGGGGACAGCCACCCTAGCACAGATACG.

This clone has a handful of counts. The CDR3 goes on 3 residues after the read ends, and that part is filled in from the germline J gene. The chain is built from TRBV19 and TRBJ2-3; D possibly uses TRBD1 or TRBD2 (5 bases each). Germline CDR1 LNHDA, CDR2 SQIVND (reference sequence). The CDR3 has 13 amino acids. V shed 6 bases and J shed 2 bases, with 9 bases lying between them. CDR3 DNA, as far as it was read: TGTGCCAGTAGCGAGGGGAACACAGATACG. Translated: CASSEGNTDT. The whole CDR3 region reads CASSEGNTDTQYF.

By share of the sample, this clone is medium-sized. From the germline J gene comes the end of the CDR3, since the read stops 3 residues before it. The V and J genes are TRBV29-1 and TRBJ2-2, with a weak D call TRBD1 (5 bases). This CDR3 has 13 residues. The germline V gene encodes CDR1 SQVTM and CDR2 ANQGSEA. Trimming removed 5 bases from V and 7 bases from J, with 14 bases in between. This CDR3 reads CSVQGSRSGELFF. The sequenced CDR3 bases are TGCAGCGTTCAGGGCAGTCGCAGCGGGGAG.

Ten or more counts support this clone. The CDR3 end lies 3 residues beyond the end of the read and is filled in from the germline J gene. The chain links TRBV20-1 to TRBJ2-5; 9 bases agree with TRBD2. The J segment lost 5 bases and the V segment lost 6 bases, leaving 16 bases of the junction unmatched. CDR1 and CDR2 (germline): DFQATT, SNEGSKA (reference sequence). The CDR3 is 16 amino acids. Partial CDR3 DNA: TGCAGTGCGATAGCGGGGGCTACGGTGTTCAGGGAGACC. As protein: CSAIAGATVFRET. The whole CDR3 protein is CSAIAGATVFRETQYF.

This clone has only a few counts. The read stops 3 residues short of the end of the CDR3; the missing end is completed from the germline J gene. This chain joins TRBV30 and TRBJ1-5, with D maybe TRBD1 (5 bases). The CDR3 sequence is 16 residues long. Germline CDR1 GTSNPN, CDR2 SVGIG (reference sequence). Trimming removed 1 base from V and 7 bases from J, with 20 bases in between. Here the CDR3 reads CAWSARGFGGVQPQHF. The CDR3 DNA, read in part, is TGTGCCTGGAGTGCAAGGGGATTTGGGGGGGTACAGCCC.

About this clone: With the read ending 3 residues before the CDR3 end, the germline J gene is used to fill in that end. The chain combines TRBV18 with TRBJ1-2; TRBD1 matches 7 bases. The CDR3 runs to 12 residues. Germline-derived CDR1 and CDR2 are KGHSH and LQKENI. CDR3 DNA, as far as it was read: TGTGCCAGCTCACCTCAAGGGGGCGGC. This codes for CASSPQGGG. The full CDR3 sequence reads CASSPQGGGYTF. The whole variable domain, remainder taken from reference TRBV18 and TRBJ1-2, is NAGVMQNPRHLVRRRGQEARLRCSPMKGHSHVYWYRQLPEEGLKFMVYLQKENIIDESGMPKERFSAEFPKEGPSILRIQQVVRGDSAAYFCASSPQGGGYTFGSGTRLTVV.

This clone was observed a handful of times. CDR3 sequence reads: CASSDREALLNTEAFF. The sequenced CDR3 bases are TGTGCCAGCTCCGACAGGGAGGCACTACTGAACACTGAA. The rearrangement links TRBV18 to TRBJ1-1, with 7 bases aligning to TRBD1. The read falls 3 residues short of the CDR3 end, and the missing part is taken from the germline J gene. V shed 6 bases and J 0 bases; nucleotides not matched to a gene: 10. Per germline, CDR1 KGHSH and CDR2 LQKENI. The CDR3 totals 16 residues.

Ten or more counts support this clone. The read finishes 3 residues shy of the CDR3 end, and the germline J gene is used to complete it. This chain uses TRBV4-1 with TRBJ1-1, with TRBD1 matching over 10 bases. Germline values: CDR1 MGHRA, CDR2 YSYEKL. The trim removed 0 bases at V and 5 bases at J, leaving 3 bases unmatched. This CDR3 comprises 15 residues. Here the CDR3 reads CASSQDWTGGTEAFF. The DNA read from the CDR3 is TGCGCCAGCAGCCAAGATTGGACAGGGGGGACTGAA.

This clone came up a few times. Read sequence stops 3 residues before the CDR3 end, and the germline J gene provides the missing end. The J gene is TRBJ2-3, the V gene TRBV19; D remains ambiguous. Trimming cost V 9 bases and J 2 bases, with 15 bases left between them. In germline, CDR1 is LNHDA, CDR2 SQIVND (reference sequence). This CDR3 comprises 14 residues. This CDR3 is CASCQHTSTDTQYF. Incomplete CDR3 DNA: TGTGCCAGCTGCCAACACACCTCCACAGATACG.

This clone was seen a few times. Coverage ceases 3 residues before the CDR3 finishes, and the germline J gene fills in the end. The genes are TRBV5-1 and TRBJ2-1, with 7 bases that match TRBD1. Germline lookup yields CDR1 SGHRS and CDR2 YFSETQ. The junction had 12 bases not matched to a gene; V was cut back by 4 bases and J by 5 bases. The CDR3 sequence is 16 residues long. CDR3 bases read: TGCGCCAGCAGCCCAGAGGGGGCCCGGACCAACAATGAG. Amino acid sequence: CASSPEGARTNNE. The whole CDR3 sequence is CASSPEGARTNNEQFF.

Points on this clone: The CDR3 end lies 3 residues beyond the end of the read and is filled in from the germline J gene. This chain connects TRBV6-4 to TRBJ2-1, with a tentative D call TRBD2 (6 bases). The CDR3 has 15 amino acids. Germline V gene sequence: CDR1 MRHNA, CDR2 SNTAGT. V shed 8 bases and J shed 0 bases, with 14 bases lying between them. The covered CDR3 bases are TGTGCCAGCGGACCGGGACTTAGCTCCTACAATGAG. The encoded protein is CASGPGLSSYNE. The CDR3 reads in full as CASGPGLSSYNEQFF.

In this sample, this clone turned up many times. Read data end 3 residues before the CDR3 end; the end is taken from the germline J gene. The chain couples TRBV6-2 or TRBV6-3 to TRBJ1-6; the D gene is possibly TRBD1 (5 bases). This CDR3 region has 14 residues. Germline loops: CDR1 MNHEY, CDR2 SVGEGT. The V end was cut by 6 bases, the J end by 10 bases, with 16 bases between. CDR3 bases read: TGTGCCAGCAGCCCCGGGCAGGGCGGATCACCC. Residues: CASSPGQGGSP. The CDR3, in full, reads CASSPGQGGSPLHF.

This clone has just a few counts. The CDR3 end falls 3 residues outside the read, so it is completed with the germline J gene. The chain recombines TRBV19 with TRBJ2-1, with D possibly called TRBD1 or TRBD2 (7 bases each). The germline CDR1 and CDR2 sequences are LNHDA and SQIVND (reference sequence). Between the trimmed V and J ends, which lost 7 bases and 6 bases, there was a span of 16 bases. This CDR3 is 14 amino acids long. CDR3 bases read: TGTGCCAGTAAGGGAGGGGGCGAGGGCAATGAG. Amino acids: CASKGGGEGNE. The CDR3, in full, reads CASKGGGEGNEQFF.